In this sample, the clone carrying this TCR beta chain turned up once. What it recognizes is unknown. Profiling relied on immunoSEQ multiplex PCR, and the TCRdb table lists in-frame clones only, not all of them. The sample holds 25,000 to 35,000 clones, around 86% seen once. This sample is part of a study of T cells in narcolepsy. Study-level information: Patients with NT1 or NT2 and healthy control donors were enrolled.

Trimming took 1 base from V and 6 from J, leaving 32 bases between them. The CDR3 sequence is 20 residues long. Germline V lookup: CDR1 SGHRS, CDR2 YFSETQ. Study results and limitations: Autoreactive HCRT-specific and TRIB2-specific clonotypes were marked in same-patient CSF-versus-blood CD4+ comparisons. Healthy controls reportedly lacked the autoreactive clonotypes serially found in patients' blood. Some memory CD4+ repertoires had no autoreactive clone sequences.

The receptor was derived from a human donor in good health. Sequencing was performed on memory (CD45RA-) CD4+ T cells from blood. V gene TRBV5-1 combines with J gene TRBJ2-7; TRBD1 might be the D (7 bases). The CDR3 nucleotides are TGCGCCAGCAGCTTGAGGGGGGCTAGACAGGGACCGTCCGTTCGCGGCGAGCAGTACTTC. It encodes CASSLRGARQGPSVRGEQYF.